These 20 T cell receptor beta chains originate from one sample sequenced in a study of CD8 T cells in ankylosing spondylitis. TCRdb reprocessed the 5' RACE reads with MiXCR, giving one entry per CDR3 protein. The data hold approximately 220,000 distinct CDR3 sequences, with 20% to 30% observed a single time. The sample was blood, either unsorted or a sorted T cell fraction (not recorded which). These receptors were collected from a male donor with ankylosing spondylitis or in good health (not recorded which).

Points on this clonotype: A much larger clone is a single base away; this may be a read error. CDR3 in DNA: TGTGCCAGCAGTCTAAGGGGGGCCTCCTACAGTGAGCAGTTCTTC. Its protein product is CASSLRGASYSEQFF. This chain links TRBV6-1 with TRBJ2-1, with D perhaps given as TRBD1 or TRBD2 (6 bases each). The germline gives CDR1 MNHNS, CDR2 SASEGT. The CDR3 has 15 residues.

This clonotype was counted a few times. The rearrangement joins TRBV11-1 to TRBJ2-7; 12 bases agree with TRBD2. With V trimmed by 0 bases and J by 0 bases, 9 bases remained unmatched. The CDR3 has 19 residues. Germline V gene lookup returns CDR1 SGHAT and CDR2 FQDESV (reference sequence). CDR3: CASSLARLAGGPPSYEQYF. DNA for the CDR3: TGTGCCAGCAGCTTAGCAAGGCTAGCGGGAGGGCCCCCCTCCTACGAGCAGTACTTC.

The chain is built from TRBV12-3 or TRBV12-4 and TRBJ2-1, with a weak D call TRBD2 (5 bases). V lost 8 bases and J lost 7, with 15 bases in between. The CDR3 is 13 residues long. CDR3 DNA sequence: TGTGCCAGCGACGGAGGCCGGGGAAATGAGCAGTTCTTC. Protein sequence: CASDGGRGNEQFF.

This clonotype was seen repeatedly, ten times or more. The CDR3 bases are TGCGCCAGCAGCTTAGGACCTGAAGCTTTCTTT. It is translated as CASSLGPEAFF. The rearrangement joins TRBV5-1 to TRBJ1-1, with D hard to call. Trimming pared 2 bases from V and 6 bases from J, leaving 5 bases between. The CDR3 totals 11 residues. CDR1 SGHRS and CDR2 YFSETQ come from the germline V gene.

This clonotype was recorded at least ten times. The chain combines TRBV5-5 with TRBJ2-2, with a weak D call TRBD1 (5 bases). This CDR3 spans 16 amino acids. With 3 bases removed from V and 0 bases from J, the gap between germline ends came to 12 bases. Looked up from germline, CDR1 is SGHKS and CDR2 is YYEKEE (reference sequence). This chain's CDR3 is CASSSTQGTNTGELFF. CDR3 nucleotide sequence: TGTGCCAGCAGCTCCACGCAGGGAACGAACACCGGGGAGCTGTTTTTT.

V usage is TRBV10-3 and J usage is TRBJ1-6; D is unresolved. V shed 3 bases and J shed 8 bases, with 14 bases lying between them. The germline CDR1 and CDR2 sequences are ENHRY and SYGVKD. This CDR3 spans 15 amino acids. The CDR3 protein is CAISDRGHGDSPLHF. The CDR3 coding sequence is TGTGCCATCAGTGACCGAGGTCATGGGGATTCACCCCTCCACTTT.

This clonotype came up many times. CDR3 DNA sequence: TGTGCCAGCAGTTTCACTAGAGGGGTGCAGTTCTTC. Translating gives CASSFTRGVQFF. The rearrangement joins TRBV12-3 or TRBV12-4 to TRBJ2-1; D possibly matches TRBD1 or TRBD2 (5 bases each). This CDR3 spans 12 amino acids. Trimming removed 3 bases at V and 12 bases at J, with 12 bases between.

This clonotype was seen many times. This chain joins TRBV6-1 and TRBJ2-7; 12 positions agree with TRBD1. J gave up 4 bases and V 5 bases, and 6 bases lay outside the gene matches. The CDR3 contains 15 residues. Germline CDR1 MNHNS, CDR2 SASEGT. CDR3 region: CASSRGGQGAYEQYF. DNA of the CDR3: TGTGCCAGCAGTAGAGGGGGACAGGGGGCGTACGAGCAGTACTTC.

The chain uses TRBV10-3 and TRBJ2-5; D might be TRBD2 (6 bases). The ends were cut back, 10 bases at V and 5 bases at J, with 17 bases in the middle. Germline CDR1 is ENHRY and CDR2 is SYGVKD. The CDR3 is 13 amino acids. CDR3 loop: CATQGGAEETQYF. CDR3 nucleotides: TGTGCCACTCAGGGCGGGGCCGAGGAGACCCAGTACTTC.

This clonotype was recorded a few times. The rearrangement joins TRBV4-2 to TRBJ2-1; the match to TRBD1 covers 7 bases. The CDR3 has 15 residues. V was clipped by 0 bases and J by 8 bases; unmatched bases: 7. Germline CDR1 reads LGHNA; CDR2 reads YNFKEQ. The CDR3 region has the DNA TGTGCCAGCAGCCAAGATCCGGACAGGTCCGATGAGCAGTTCTTC. Its translation: CASSQDPDRSDEQFF.

This sequence joins TRBV5-1 and TRBJ2-7; possible D gene TRBD1, 5 bases. Trimming left V 5 bases short and J 0 bases short, with 15 bases between. Germline loops: CDR1 SGHRS, CDR2 YFSETQ. The CDR3 sequence is 15 residues long. The CDR3 sequence is CASRKFDSSSYEQYF. The CDR3 bases are TGCGCCAGCAGGAAATTCGACAGTAGCTCCTACGAGCAGTACTTC.

This clonotype has ten or more counts. This chain connects TRBV12-5 to TRBJ1-5; D remains unclear. CDR1 is LGHNT, CDR2 FRNRAP, per germline. Deletions cut 7 bases from V and 3 bases from J, with 16 bases between. CDR3 length: 15 amino acids. As DNA, the CDR3 is TGTGCTAGTGCCCTCCGTGTCAGCCTCAATCAGCCCCAGCATTTT. Translation gives CASALRVSLNQPQHF.

This sequence joins TRBV5-1 and TRBJ2-2; D tentatively fits TRBD1 or TRBD2 (5 bases each). The germline gives CDR1 SGHRS, CDR2 YFSETQ. V was cut by 7 bases and J by 2 bases, with 15 bases left in between. CDR3 length: 15 residues. CDR3: CASGTGATNTGELFF. The CDR3 nucleotides read TGCGCCAGCGGGACCGGGGCTACAAACACCGGGGAGCTGTTTTTT. Using reference TRBV5-1 and TRBJ2-2 for the parts outside the CDR3, the full variable domain is KAGVTQTPRYLIKTRGQQVTLSCSPISGHRSVSWYQQTPGQGLQFLFEYFSETQRNKGNFPGRFSGRQFSNSRSEMNVSTLELGDSALYLCASGTGATNTGELFFGEGSRLTVL.

The chain is built from TRBV29-1 and TRBJ2-7; D not certain. CDR1 and CDR2 from the germline V gene are SQVTM and ANQGSEA. CDR3 length: 13 amino acids. Between the trimmed V and J ends, which lost 4 bases and 4 bases, there was a span of 14 bases. CDR3 residues: CSVVDPVGYEQYF. The CDR3 nucleotides read TGCAGCGTTGTTGATCCAGTGGGTTACGAGCAGTACTTC.

This chain links TRBV11-2 with TRBJ2-2; 9 bases fit TRBD2. This CDR3 region has 15 residues. V was pared by 1 base and J by 6 bases, with 3 bases of the junction left unmatched. Germline-derived CDR1 and CDR2 are SGHAT and FQNNGV. As DNA, the CDR3 is TGTGCCAGCAGCTTAGCGATAGCGGGAGCCGGGGAGCTGTTTTTT. This sequence encodes CASSLAIAGAGELFF. Full variable domain (rest looked up from reference TRBV11-2 and TRBJ2-2): EAGVAQSPRYKIIEKRQSVAFWCNPISGHATLYWYQQILGQGPKLLIQFQNNGVVDDSQLPKDRFSAERLKGVDSTLKIQPAKLEDSAVYLCASSLAIAGAGELFFGEGSRLTVL.

This clonotype was found many times. The genes are TRBV20-1 and TRBJ1-2; D is unclear. Germline V gene lookup returns CDR1 DFQATT and CDR2 SNEGSKA (reference sequence). This CDR3 spans 14 amino acids. The V end was cut by 3 bases, the J end by 2 bases, with 13 bases between. The CDR3 loop reads CSASPPTPNYGYTF. The DNA for the CDR3 is TGCAGTGCTAGCCCCCCGACCCCAAACTATGGCTACACCTTC.

The chain recombines TRBV4-3 with TRBJ2-7; D is ambiguous. The germline gives CDR1 LGHNA, CDR2 YSLEER. The CDR3 runs to 15 residues. Trimming removed 0 bases at V and 1 base at J, with 10 bases between. CDR3 protein: CASSQDHRDSYEQYF. CDR3 in DNA: TGCGCCAGCAGCCAAGATCATCGAGATTCCTACGAGCAGTACTTC.

This clonotype has just a few counts. This sequence joins TRBV20-1 and TRBJ2-5; D is perhaps TRBD2 (5 bases). V was trimmed by 6 bases and J by 5 bases, leaving 16 bases between them. The CDR3 loop spans 13 amino acids. Germline CDR1 reads DFQATT; CDR2 reads SNEGSKA (reference sequence). The CDR3 DNA sequence: TGCAGTGCATTCCCTAGCCCACGGGAGACCCAGTACTTC. Its translation: CSAFPSPRETQYF.

This clonotype was seen repeatedly, ten times or more. The chain combines TRBV3-1 with TRBJ2-1; TRBD2 is a possible D gene (5 bases). Germline V lookup: CDR1 LGHDT, CDR2 YNNKEL (reference sequence). This CDR3 contains 13 residues. Trimming removed 4 bases at V and 7 bases at J, with 11 bases between. The CDR3 DNA follows: TGTGCCAGCAGCCTCGGACTTGCTAATGAGCAGTTCTTC. Translation: CASSLGLANEQFF.

This clonotype was seen repeatedly, ten times or more. The V call is TRBV7-2, the J call TRBJ2-5; a possible D gene is TRBD2 (7 bases). Trimming stripped 5 bases from V and 6 bases from J, with 19 bases between. Germline-derived CDR1 and CDR2 are SGHTA and FQGNSA. The CDR3 runs 15 residues. Here the CDR3 reads CASSQGRAGSKTQYF. The CDR3 bases are TGTGCCAGCAGCCAGGGGAGAGCGGGATCGAAGACCCAGTACTTC.